The text below deals with one T cell receptor (beta chain). This sample is drawn from a study of blood T cells in healthy people across ages. Primers used in a second PCR of about 6 to 11 cycles were a sample-barcoded 5' primer and a J-beta primer mix. A single record per CDR3 protein comes from TCRdb applying MiXCR to the 5' RACE reads. The sample holds fewer than 900,000 distinct CDR3 sequences; around 45% are singletons and the top ten take around 32%. CDR1 SGHTA and CDR2 FQGNSA come from the germline V gene. This CDR3 spans 15 amino acids. The origin of this receptor is a woman aged 60-75 years in good health. The chain recombines TRBV7-2 with TRBJ2-4; TRBD1 matches at 7 bases. The better agreement between TRBJ2-5 and the DNA end casts doubt on the J call. Sequencing input: blood. The CDR3 DNA follows: TGTGCCAGCAGCACTTGGACAGGTTCAGGGGAGACCCAGTACTTC. Its translation is CASSTWTGSGETQYF.